The text below deals with one T cell receptor beta chain. Its antigen is still unknown. Trimming removed 4 bases at V and 10 bases at J, with 20 bases between. The germline gives CDR1 MNHNY, CDR2 SVGAGI (reference sequence). CDR3 size: 15 residues. PCR or immunohistochemistry showed mismatch repair deficiency in every enrolled patient. TCRs were sequenced from three patients responding to pembrolizumab. The data were obtained in a study of PD-1 blockade in mismatch repair-deficient tumors. About the study: Enrolled about 2013-2016, patients had progressing, pretreated mismatch repair-deficient cancers of over nine types. General study findings and limits: Rapid post-treatment expansion, then contraction, generally preceding radiologic response, marked tumor-resident clones.

The method was immunoSEQ multiplex PCR; TCRdb's version includes in-frame clones alone and lacks a portion of them. The table shows more than 85,000 clones, with over 65% occurring only once. Sample: peripheral blood, taken about 33 weeks after starting pembrolizumab. The rearrangement joins TRBV6-6 to TRBJ2-1; D unresolved. This TCR derives from an adult with mismatch repair-deficient cancer. The CDR3 loop reads CASSSTIDRVLEQFF. For the CDR3, the DNA is TGTGCCAGCAGTTCGACCATAGACCGAGTTTTGGAGCAGTTCTTC.